Shown below are 12 T cell receptor beta chains from a single sample sequenced in a study of blood T cell repertoires in COVID-19. The data were produced by immunoSEQ multiplex PCR, yet TCRdb's version contains in-frame clones alone and is incomplete. The sample shows roughly 60,000 clones, 65% to 85% of them seen only once. Sequences were obtained from peripheral blood. These receptors all stem from a human donor in a cohort sampled during active COVID-19.

The chain's CDR3 is CASSVESPRAYEQYF. CDR3 sequence (DNA): TGTGCCAGCAGCGTGGAGAGCCCCAGAGCCTACGAGCAGTACTTC. This chain uses TRBV28 with TRBJ2-7, with D unresolved. Germline-derived CDR1 and CDR2 are MDHEN and SYDVKM. This CDR3 has 15 residues. The germline V and J ends were trimmed by 6 bases and 2 bases, with 17 bases remaining between them. The complete variable domain, with remaining parts taken from reference TRBV28 and TRBJ2-7, reads DVKVTQSSRYLVKRTGEKVFLECVQDMDHENMFWYRQDPGLGLRLIYFSYDVKMKEKGDIPEGYSVSREKKERFSLILESASTNQTSMYLCASSVESPRAYEQYFGPGTRLTVT.

The rearrangement joins TRBV25-1 to TRBJ2-7; D is perhaps TRBD2 (6 bases). CDR3 length: 11 residues. Germline V gives CDR1 MGHDK, CDR2 SYGVNS. Trimming pared 4 bases from V and 7 bases from J, leaving 8 bases between. The CDR3 coding sequence is TGTGCCAGCAGTGTAGGACTAGAGCAGTACTTC. Its translation: CASSVGLEQYF.

The rearrangement joins TRBV19 to TRBJ1-2, with unresolved D. V lost 5 bases, J lost 7 bases, and 11 bases lay in between. Germline CDR1 is LNHDA and CDR2 is SQIVND (reference sequence). This CDR3 has 12 amino acids. The CDR3 loop reads CASSPPYGGYTF. The CDR3 DNA sequence: TGTGCCAGTAGTCCCCCGTACGGTGGCTACACCTTC.

The V call is TRBV4-1, the J call TRBJ1-6; D is uncertain. The CDR3 is made up of 16 amino acids. CDR1 MGHRA and CDR2 YSYEKL come from the germline V gene. Trimming pared 1 base from V and 8 bases from J, leaving 15 bases between. CDR3 sequence (DNA): TGCGCCAGCAGCCAAGTGTCGGGAACACGTGATTCACCCCTCCACTTT. It codes for CASSQVSGTRDSPLHF.

This chain uses TRBV10-3 with TRBJ2-1; 7 bases are a match to TRBD2. The CDR3 contains 17 residues. Losses at the gene ends were 4 bases for V and 6 bases for J; bases not matched to a gene: 15. Per germline, CDR1 ENHRY and CDR2 SYGVKD. The CDR3 bases are TGTGCCATCAGTGTGGACCAGCGGGGAAGGCGGGGCAATGAGCAGTTCTTC. Protein: CAISVDQRGRRGNEQFF.

J is TRBJ2-1 and V is TRBV7-3, with 16 positions matching TRBD2. The CDR3 contains 18 residues. Germline V lookup: CDR1 SGHTA, CDR2 FQGTGA. The V and J ends lost 5 bases and 7 bases, in that order; junction bases with no gene match: 11. The CDR3 loop reads CASSRRGTSGRAWNEQFF. The CDR3 DNA follows: TGTGCCAGCAGCAGGAGGGGGACTAGCGGGAGGGCCTGGAATGAGCAGTTCTTC.

This CDR3 is CASRRDLRRLGTF. The CDR3 DNA is TGTGCCAGCAGGCGGGACCTCAGGCGACTGGGAACCTTC. The chain couples TRBV2 to TRBJ1-2; a possible D gene is TRBD1 (5 bases). This CDR3 is 13 amino acids long. Germline V gene sequence: CDR1 SNHLY, CDR2 FYNNEI. V was trimmed by 6 bases and J by 14 bases, leaving 22 bases between them.

The rearrangement links TRBV7-9 to TRBJ2-3, with a weak D call TRBD2 (6 bases). Germline V lookup: CDR1 SEHNR, CDR2 FQNEAQ (reference sequence). The CDR3 contains 17 residues. Trimming left V 1 base short and J 0 bases short, with 14 bases between. CDR3 in DNA: TGTGCCAGCAGCTTAGATCGCGGGGCGGCTAGCACAGATACGCAGTATTTT. Translated, it gives CASSLDRGAASTDTQYF.

This clone was detected only a few times. The chain is built from TRBV29-1 and TRBJ2-1, with D possibly matching TRBD2 (5 bases). V lost 6 bases, J lost 11 bases, and 14 bases lay in between. Germline values: CDR1 SQVTM, CDR2 ANQGSEA. This CDR3 region has 11 residues. As DNA, the CDR3 is TGCAGCGTCCGCTTCGAGGGCAAGCAGTTCTTC. Its translation is CSVRFEGKQFF.

This clone showed up many times. The chain couples TRBV19 to TRBJ1-1; D is possibly TRBD1 (5 bases). The CDR3 runs 13 residues. Germline CDR1 is LNHDA and CDR2 is SQIVND (reference sequence). Trimming took off 5 bases at V and 5 bases at J, with 12 bases between the two ends. The CDR3 here is CASSWAGRTEAFF. The CDR3 nucleotides read TGTGCCAGTAGTTGGGCGGGACGGACTGAAGCTTTCTTT.

The chain couples TRBV25-1 to TRBJ2-3; TRBD2 agrees at 12 bases. The CDR3 extends over 17 amino acids. Per germline, CDR1 MGHDK and CDR2 SYGVNS. V dropped 2 bases and J dropped 2; count of bases not matched to a gene: 5. CDR3 sequence (DNA): TGTGCCAGCAGTGAACGTACTAGCGGGGGGAACACAGATACGCAGTATTTT. Its protein is CASSERTSGGNTDTQYF.

CDR3 sequence reads: CASRRGGVAGGPGNEQFF. CDR3 sequence (DNA): TGCGCCAGCAGGAGGGGTGGTGTAGCGGGAGGGCCGGGGAATGAGCAGTTCTTC. The chain recombines TRBV10-2 with TRBJ2-1; the match to TRBD2 covers 11 bases. There are 18 residues in the CDR3. The V and J ends lost 6 bases and 7 bases, in that order; junction bases with no gene match: 17. From germline, CDR1 is WSHSY and CDR2 SAAADI.